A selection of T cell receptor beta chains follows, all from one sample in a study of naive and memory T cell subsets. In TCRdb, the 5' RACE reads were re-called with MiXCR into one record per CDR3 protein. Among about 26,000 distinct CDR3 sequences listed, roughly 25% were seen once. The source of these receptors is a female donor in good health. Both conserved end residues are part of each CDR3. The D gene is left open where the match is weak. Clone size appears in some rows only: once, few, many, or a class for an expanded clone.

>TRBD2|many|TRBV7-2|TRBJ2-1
TGTGCCAGCAGCCGCGCTAGCGGTCACAATGAGCAGTTCTTC
CASSRASGHNEQFF
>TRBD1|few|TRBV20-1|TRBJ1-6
TGCAGTGCTAGAGTGGGGACAGAGGGTTCACCCCTCCACTTT
CSARVGTEGSPLHF
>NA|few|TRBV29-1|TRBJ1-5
TGCAGCGTTGAAAAGACCAGGGCAAGCAATCAGCCCCAGCATTTT
CSVEKTRASNQPQHF
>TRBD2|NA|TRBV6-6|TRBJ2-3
TGTGCCAGCAGTTCCGGAGCGGGGGGGCCGAATACGCAGTATTTT
CASSSGAGGPNTQYF
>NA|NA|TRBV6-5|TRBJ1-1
TGTGCCAGCACTCGGGACGTCGGAGGGACTGAAGCTTTCTTT
CASTRDVGGTEAFF
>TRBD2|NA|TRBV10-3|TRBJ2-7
TGTGCCATCAGTGACCCGACGGTTAGCGGGGGTTCCTACGAGCAGTACTTC
CAISDPTVSGGSYEQYF
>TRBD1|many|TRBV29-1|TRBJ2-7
TGCAGCGTAAAAATAACAGGGGGGTTGGAGCAGTACTTC
CSVKITGGLEQYF
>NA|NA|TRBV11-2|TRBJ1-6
TGTGCCAGCAGCTTAGGACGAAATTCACCCCTCCACTTT
CASSLGRNSPLHF
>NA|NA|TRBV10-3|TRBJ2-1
TGTGCCATCAGTGACTCGGACACCGCCACCTACAATGAGCAGTTCTTC
CAISDSDTATYNEQFF
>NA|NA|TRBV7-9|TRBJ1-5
TGTGCCAGCAGCCGGGACGGTTTACCCAATCAGCCCCAGCATTTT
CASSRDGLPNQPQHF
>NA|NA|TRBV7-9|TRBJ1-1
TGTGCCAGCAGCTTAGGACAGAAAGCTTTCTTT
CASSLGQKAFF
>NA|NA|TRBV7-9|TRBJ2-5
TGTGCCAGCAGCTTTTACGAGACCCAGTACTTC
CASSFYETQYF
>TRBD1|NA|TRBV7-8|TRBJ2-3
TGTGCCAGCAGCACACCCCAGGTCCAGCCAGGGGGGCAGTATTTT
CASSTPQVQPGGQYF
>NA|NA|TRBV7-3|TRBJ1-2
TGTGCCAGCAGTCGGGACCTCCGAAGCTACACCTTC
CASSRDLRSYTF
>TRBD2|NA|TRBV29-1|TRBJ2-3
TGCAGCGTTATCGTCCTAGCGGAGCGCACAGATACGCAGTATTTT
CSVIVLAERTDTQYF
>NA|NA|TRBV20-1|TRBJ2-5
TGCAGTGCAACCAACAGGGTTCTTGCTTCGGAGACCCAGTACTTC
CSATNRVLASETQYF
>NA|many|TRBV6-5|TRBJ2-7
TGTGCCAGCAGTCCAGTGGGGTGGGGGGAAAGCTCCTACGAGCAGTACTTC
CASSPVGWGESSYEQYF
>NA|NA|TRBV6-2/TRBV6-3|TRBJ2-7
TGTGCCAGCAGTTACGGCGGGACACAGACCTACGAGCAGTACTTC
CASSYGGTQTYEQYF
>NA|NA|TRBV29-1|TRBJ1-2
TGCAGCCATTCTTCCAGGGGCGGCTACACCTTC
CSHSSRGGYTF
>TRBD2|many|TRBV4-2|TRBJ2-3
TGTGCCAGCAGCCAAGCTCTAGCGGGCCAACTGAAAACTGTGTATTTT
CASSQALAGQLKTVYF
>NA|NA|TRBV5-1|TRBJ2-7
TGCGCCAGCAGCCCGGGCTTACGGGGTTCCCCCAAAGACGAGCAGTACTTC
CASSPGLRGSPKDEQYF
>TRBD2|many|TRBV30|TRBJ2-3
TGTGCCTGGAGTGCTTCTCTAGCGGGAGGATGGGCTACGCAGTATTTT
CAWSASLAGGWATQYF
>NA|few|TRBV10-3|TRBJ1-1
TGTGCCATTTCAGGGACGGGGAACACTGAAGCTTTCTTT
CAISGTGNTEAFF
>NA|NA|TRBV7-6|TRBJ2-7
TGTGCCAGCAGCTCTAGCTCCAGGGTACCTACGGGCGAGCAGTACTTC
CASSSSSRVPTGEQYF
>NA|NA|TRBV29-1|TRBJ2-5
TGCAGCCTGAGGGCTGCCGAGACCCAGTACTTC
CSLRAAETQYF
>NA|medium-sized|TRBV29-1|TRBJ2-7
TGCAGCGCCATAGATGAGAATTCCTACGAGCAGTACTTC
CSAIDENSYEQYF
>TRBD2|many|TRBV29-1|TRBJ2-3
TGCAGCGTCCTACTAGCGGGCGCAGATACGCAGTATTTT
CSVLLAGADTQYF
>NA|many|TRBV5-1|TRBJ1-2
TGCGCCAGCAGCTTGTCGAGGGGGAGTGGTGGCTACACCTTC
CASSLSRGSGGYTF
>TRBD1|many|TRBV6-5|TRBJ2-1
TGTGCCAGCAGGCCCACCGGGACAGAAGACAATGAGCAGTTCTTC
CASRPTGTEDNEQFF
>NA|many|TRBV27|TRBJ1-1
TGTGCCAGCAGTAGGGGGGGGAGGCCGAACACTGAAGCTTTCTTT
CASSRGGRPNTEAFF
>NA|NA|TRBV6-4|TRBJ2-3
TGTGCCAGCAGTGACTCGGGGGACAGCACAGATACGCAGTATTTT
CASSDSGDSTDTQYF
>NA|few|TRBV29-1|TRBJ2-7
TGCAGCGTTGCAAGTGGACTTTCCGGGGAGCAGTACTTC
CSVASGLSGEQYF
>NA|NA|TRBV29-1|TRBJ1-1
TGCAGCGCCACCACGGAAGGCCGAGCTTTCTTT
CSATTEGRAFF
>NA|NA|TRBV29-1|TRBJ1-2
TGCAGCGTTGAACCAGCTGGCAGGGGTTCGATCTATGGCTACACCTTC
CSVEPAGRGSIYGYTF
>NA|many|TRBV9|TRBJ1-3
TGTGCCAGCAGCCTTCATTCGGGGATTTCTGGAAACACCATATATTTT
CASSLHSGISGNTIYF
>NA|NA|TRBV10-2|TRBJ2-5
TGCGCCAGCAGTGGATCCCTCAGAGTCCAAGAGACCCAGTACTTC
CASSGSLRVQETQYF
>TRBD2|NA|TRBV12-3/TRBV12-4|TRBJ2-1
TGTGCCAGCAGTTTGGGAGGACTAGCGGGAGCCGGGGAACGTTACAATGAGCAGTTCTTC
CASSLGGLAGAGERYNEQFF
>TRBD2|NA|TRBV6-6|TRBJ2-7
TGTGCCAGCAGTTACTCAAGCGGGAGGACCTACGAGCAGTACTTC
CASSYSSGRTYEQYF
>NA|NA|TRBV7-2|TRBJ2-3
TGTGCCAGCAGCTTATTCCCAATTAGCACAGATACGCAGTATTTT
CASSLFPISTDTQYF
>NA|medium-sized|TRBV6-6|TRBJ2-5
TGTGCCAGCAGGTTAGCCGGCCAAGAGACCCAGTACTTC
CASRLAGQETQYF
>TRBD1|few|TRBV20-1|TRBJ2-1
TGCAGTGCCATAGACAGGGCGTCCTACAATGAGCAGTTCTTC
CSAIDRASYNEQFF
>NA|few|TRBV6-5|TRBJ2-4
TGTGCCAGCAGGTCCGTCCAACGCAAAAACATTCAGTACTTC
CASRSVQRKNIQYF
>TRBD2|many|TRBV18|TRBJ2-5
TGTGCCAGCTCACTGAGACTAGCGGGAGGCGGAGAGACCCAGTACTTC
CASSLRLAGGGETQYF
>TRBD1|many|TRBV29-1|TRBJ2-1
TGCAGCGTCTACGGACAGGGGGCTACGAATGAGCAGTTCTTC
CSVYGQGATNEQFF
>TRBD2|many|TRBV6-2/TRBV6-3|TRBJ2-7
TGTGCCAGCAGTCCATTTAGCGGGAGGAATGACGAGCAGTACTTC
CASSPFSGRNDEQYF
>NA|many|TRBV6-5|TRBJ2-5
TGTGCCAGCAGTTCCCCCACAGTCGCGAAGACCCAGTACTTC
CASSSPTVAKTQYF
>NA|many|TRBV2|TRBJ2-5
TGTGCCAGCAGTGATAATTGGCAGGAGACCCAGTACTTC
CASSDNWQETQYF
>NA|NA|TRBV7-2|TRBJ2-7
TGTGCCAGCAGCTTAAGGGGGGGAGGGGGTAACGAGCAGTACTTC
CASSLRGGGGNEQYF
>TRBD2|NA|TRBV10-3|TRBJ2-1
TGTGCCATCAGTGGGACTAGCGGGAGGCCCATTAGGCAGTTCTTC
CAISGTSGRPIRQFF
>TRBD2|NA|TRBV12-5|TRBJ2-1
TGTGCTAGTGGTACAACGGGAGGGCCCTACAATGAGCAGTTCTTC
CASGTTGGPYNEQFF
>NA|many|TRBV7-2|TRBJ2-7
TGTGCCAGCAGCGTAGCGGCCTCAGGCACCTACGAGCAGTACTTC
CASSVAASGTYEQYF
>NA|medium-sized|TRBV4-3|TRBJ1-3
TGCGCCAGCAGCCAAGAGAGCAGCCTCTCTGGAAACACCATATATTTT
CASSQESSLSGNTIYF
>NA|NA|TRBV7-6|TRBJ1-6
TGTGCCAGCAGCGTCGACAGTTATTCACCCCTCCACTTT
CASSVDSYSPLHF
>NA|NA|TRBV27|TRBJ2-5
TGTGCCAGCAGTCTCCGACGCTTAGCAGGAGAGACCCAGTACTTC
CASSLRRLAGETQYF